The 29 T cell receptor beta chains below all came from one sample that was sequenced in a study of CD8+CD57+ T cells in acquired aplastic anemia. Genomic DNA constituted the template upon which TCR beta VDJ and CDR3 profiling was performed. From the reads, TCRdb called clonotypes with MiXCR, one entry per CDR3 protein. The sample yields 33,000 or so distinct CDR3 sequences, 65% to 80% seen once. The sample comprised sorted CD4+, CD8+, or CD8+CD57+ T cells (not recorded which) from PBMCs. The receptor set was obtained from a human donor in good health, serving as a control.

The V and J genes are TRBV2 and TRBJ1-1; 8 bases are shared with TRBD1. CDR3 length equals 14 residues. Trimming cost V 5 bases and J 0 bases; bases outside gene matches: 2. The germline V gene encodes CDR1 SNHLY and CDR2 FYNNEI. CDR3 protein: CASSKTGVNTEAFF. The CDR3 nucleotides are TGTGCCAGCAGTAAGACAGGGGTGAACACTGAAGCTTTCTTT.

The rearrangement uses TRBV6-1 and TRBJ1-1, with D uncertain. This CDR3 has 13 residues. The germline V gene encodes CDR1 MNHNS and CDR2 SASEGT. V was pared by 7 bases and J by 4 bases, with 13 bases between. CDR3 sequence (DNA): TGTGCCAGCACCAAAAAGGCGTTCACTGAAGCTTTCTTT. This encodes CASTKKAFTEAFF.

As concerns this clonotype: At one end, the junction sequence differs from germline, possibly due to a read error. The V and J genes are TRBV24-1 and TRBJ2-7; 8 bases map to TRBD2. CDR1 is KGHDR and CDR2 is SFDVKD in the germline V gene. The CDR3 covers 14 residues. DNA of the CDR3: TGTGCCAGCAGTGTAGATAGCGGGGATTACGAGCAGTACTTC. As protein: CASSVDSGDYEQYF.

The chain links TRBV10-3 to TRBJ2-7; D is undetermined. This CDR3 contains 12 residues. Trimming took off 4 bases at V and 5 bases at J, with 9 bases between the two ends. Germline assignment: CDR1 ENHRY and CDR2 SYGVKD. CDR3 in DNA: TGTGCCATCAGTGCTTTCGAGAACGAGCAGTACTTC. Its protein is CAISAFENEQYF.

The gene calls are TRBV7-6 and TRBJ2-5, with D possibly being TRBD2 (5 bases). V lost 5 bases to trimming and J lost 5 bases, with 18 bases between them. CDR3 length: 15 amino acids. Germline loops: CDR1 SGHVS, CDR2 FNYEAQ. The CDR3 sequence is CASSPLSGRVETQYF. CDR3 in DNA: TGTGCCAGCAGCCCCCTGAGCGGCCGGGTGGAGACCCAGTACTTC. The full variable domain, its missing parts supplied by reference TRBV7-6 and TRBJ2-5, is GAGVSQSPRYKVTKRGQDVALRCDPISGHVSLYWYRQALGQGPEFLTYFNYEAQQDKSGLPNDRFSAERPEGSISTLTIQRTEQRDSAMYRCASSPLSGRVETQYFGPGTRLLVL.

This rearrangement joins TRBV19 to TRBJ1-6, with D perhaps TRBD1 (5 bases). Trimming took 5 bases from V and 9 from J, leaving 14 bases between them. The CDR3 totals 14 residues. CDR1 and CDR2 (germline): LNHDA, SQIVND (reference sequence). CDR3 in amino acids: CASSQRDRSSPLHF. The CDR3 DNA reads as TGTGCCAGTAGTCAGCGTGACAGATCTTCACCCCTCCACTTT.

This chain uses TRBV9 with TRBJ2-1, with 10 bases lining up with TRBD2. V shed 4 bases and J 7 bases; nucleotides not matched to a gene: 14. Per the germline V gene, CDR1 is SGDLS and CDR2 is YYNGEE. The CDR3 is 17 residues long. The CDR3 loop is CASSTRAGGPKGNEQFF. DNA for the CDR3: TGTGCCAGCAGCACCCGAGCGGGGGGGCCAAAGGGGAATGAGCAGTTCTTC.

This clonotype was seen only once. This sequence joins TRBV15 and TRBJ2-3; tentatively, D is TRBD2 (6 bases). This CDR3 spans 16 amino acids. Germline V CDR1 and CDR2: LNHNV, YYDKDF (reference sequence). V shed 3 bases and J shed 4 bases, with 17 bases lying between them. The CDR3 DNA sequence: TGTGCCACCAGCAGCGGAGGGACTCCACCGGCAGATACGCAGTATTTT. It codes for CATSSGGTPPADTQYF. The full variable domain, in which reference TRBV15 and TRBJ2-3 provide the parts outside the CDR3, is DAMVIQNPRYQVTQFGKPVTLSCSQTLNHNVMYWYQQKSSQAPKLLFHYYDKDFNNEADTPDNFQSRRPNTSFCFLDIRSPGLGDTAMYLCATSSGGTPPADTQYFGPGTRLTVL.

The V gene is TRBV20-1, the J gene TRBJ2-5; TRBD2 is a possible D gene (6 bases). Germline CDR1 reads DFQATT; CDR2 reads SNEGSKA (reference sequence). The CDR3 covers 14 residues. Trimming cost V 0 bases and J 2 bases, with 10 bases left between them. The CDR3 protein is CSAREGGSQETQYF. Here the CDR3 DNA reads TGCAGTGCTAGAGAGGGAGGCTCTCAAGAGACCCAGTACTTC.

CDR3 coding DNA: TGCAGTGCTAGAGGACGGATGAATCAGCCCCAGCATTTT. This codes for CSARGRMNQPQHF. The chain combines TRBV20-1 with TRBJ1-5; D gene unclear. V lost 1 base and J 4 bases, leaving 8 bases between the germline ends. The germline CDR1 and CDR2 sequences are DFQATT and SNEGSKA (reference sequence). The length of the CDR3 is 13 residues.

The J gene is TRBJ2-3, the V gene TRBV9; 8 bases fit TRBD2. From germline, CDR1 is SGDLS and CDR2 YYNGEE. The CDR3 has 15 residues. Unmatched junction bases numbered 7, after V lost 5 bases and J lost 2 bases. The CDR3 sequence is CASSLQTSATDTQYF. CDR3 DNA: TGTGCCAGCAGTCTCCAGACTAGCGCCACAGATACGCAGTATTTT.

This clonotype occurred many times. The rearrangement joins TRBV14 to TRBJ2-1; 8 bases align to TRBD1. The V gene's germline CDR1 is SGHDN and CDR2 FVKESK. Germline trimming cut 2 bases from V and 4 bases from J; bases unmatched to any gene: 1. The CDR3 has 14 amino acids. The CDR3 DNA is TGTGCCAGCAGCCAACGGACAGGGTACAATGAGCAGTTCTTC. Amino acids: CASSQRTGYNEQFF.

The V and J genes are TRBV2 and TRBJ2-5; D call uncertain. This CDR3 has 13 residues. Germline V gene lookup returns CDR1 SNHLY and CDR2 FYNNEI. V shed 5 bases and J shed 7 bases, with 14 bases lying between them. This CDR3 reads CASSPGGVGTQYF. The CDR3 coding sequence is TGTGCCAGCAGTCCGGGCGGAGTCGGGACCCAGTACTTC.

Here the CDR3 DNA reads TGCGCCAGCAGTGACGGGAGGACCTATAATTCACCCCTCCACTTT. Amino acids: CASSDGRTYNSPLHF. The gene calls are TRBV10-1 and TRBJ1-6; no firm D call. CDR1 and CDR2 (germline): WNHNN, SYGVQD (reference sequence). CDR3 length equals 15 residues. V lost 3 bases and J lost 2, with 8 bases in between.

This clonotype was detected only once. The CDR3 protein is CASSEYGGWGETQYF. In DNA, the CDR3 is TGTGCCAGCAGTGAATATGGTGGTTGGGGGGAGACCCAGTACTTC. This sequence joins TRBV2 and TRBJ2-5; D possibly uses TRBD1 or TRBD2 (5 bases each). Germline assignment: CDR1 SNHLY and CDR2 FYNNEI. The V gene lost 2 bases and the J gene lost 5 bases, with 15 bases spanning the gap. The CDR3 is 15 amino acids.

The chain has TRBV12-3 or TRBV12-4 and TRBJ2-7, with 10 bases aligning to TRBD1. The CDR3 contains 14 residues. V shed 6 bases, J shed 6 bases, and the junction held 8 bases outside the gene matches. The CDR3 sequence is CASSPGTGDREQYF. The CDR3 DNA is TGTGCCAGCAGCCCCGGGACAGGGGATCGCGAGCAGTACTTC.

The chain has TRBV29-1 and TRBJ1-5; tentative D call: TRBD1 (5 bases). The V and J ends lost 4 bases and 0 bases respectively, with 10 bases between them. CDR3 length: 14 residues. Germline assignment: CDR1 SQVTM and CDR2 ANQGSEA. The CDR3 loop is CSVASRDSNQPQHF. For the CDR3, the DNA is TGCAGCGTTGCGTCCAGGGATAGCAATCAGCCCCAGCATTTT.

For this clonotype: Lacking the conserved final phenylalanine or tryptophan, this CDR3 likely reflects a read error. V usage is TRBV6-1 and J usage is TRBJ1-2; D unclear. Germline V gene data show CDR1 as MNHNS and CDR2 as SASEGT. The CDR3 is 12 residues long. Trimming cost V 4 bases and J 10 bases, with 13 bases left between them. DNA for the CDR3: TGTGCCAGCAGTGGGGGTCCGCGAGACTACACCTCC. It is translated as CASSGGPRDYTS.

This clonotype was observed once. The CDR3 region has the DNA TGCAGCGTGTGGACAGGTAGCGCGGAGACCCAGTACTTC. Its protein product is CSVWTGSAETQYF. This sequence joins TRBV29-1 and TRBJ2-5, with 7 bases identical to TRBD1. From germline, CDR1 is SQVTM and CDR2 ANQGSEA. The CDR3 has 13 amino acids. V shed 6 bases and J 5 bases; nucleotides not matched to a gene: 9.

The chain employs TRBV5-1 and TRBJ1-5, with D tentatively TRBD1 (5 bases). Germline V gene sequence: CDR1 SGHRS, CDR2 YFSETQ. V was pared by 4 bases and J by 7 bases, with 15 bases between. The CDR3 extends over 14 amino acids. In nucleotides, the CDR3 is TGCGCCAGCAGCCCAAGGTTGGGGGACCAGCCCCAGCATTTT. The encoded protein is CASSPRLGDQPQHF.

The rearrangement uses TRBV3-1 and TRBJ1-2; D unclear. The germline CDR1 and CDR2 sequences are LGHDT and YNNKEL (reference sequence). There are 15 residues in the CDR3. V was clipped by 7 bases and J by 4 bases, with 19 bases between them. The chain's CDR3 is CASTRAGIESYGYTF. In nucleotides, the CDR3 is TGTGCCAGCACTAGGGCAGGAATTGAGAGCTATGGCTACACCTTC.

The rearrangement joins TRBV9 to TRBJ2-6, with unresolved D. Germline lookup yields CDR1 SGDLS and CDR2 YYNGEE. V lost 4 bases and J lost 0, with 8 bases in between. CDR3 length equals 15 residues. The CDR3 loop is CASSPWSSGANVLTF. The DNA for the CDR3 is TGTGCCAGCAGCCCCTGGAGCTCTGGGGCCAACGTCCTGACTTTC. Based on the CDR3 plus reference TRBV9 and TRBJ2-6, the full variable domain is DSGVTQTPKHLITATGQRVTLRCSPRSGDLSVYWYQQSLDQGLQFLIQYYNGEERAKGNILERFSAQQFPDLHSELNLSSLELGDSALYFCASSPWSSGANVLTFGAGSRLTVL.

The V and J genes are TRBV7-9 and TRBJ2-7, with D unresolved. The ends were cut back, 1 base at V and 3 bases at J, with 10 bases in the middle. The CDR3 loop spans 14 amino acids. Germline CDR1 SEHNR, CDR2 FQNEAQ (reference sequence). CDR3 DNA sequence: TGTGCCAGCAGCTTAGGAGGATCAGGCTACGAGCAGTACTTC. Translated: CASSLGGSGYEQYF.

This clonotype was found a few times. The V call is TRBV2, the J call TRBJ2-7, with D hard to call. The ends were cut back, 9 bases at V and 2 bases at J, with 14 bases in the middle. This CDR3 comprises 13 residues. Germline-derived CDR1 and CDR2 are SNHLY and FYNNEI. DNA of the CDR3: TGTGCCAGTGGGGAATCTCGGGCCTACGAGCAGTACTTC. Translation: CASGESRAYEQYF.

The chain joins TRBV11-2 to TRBJ2-3; 14 nucleotides line up with TRBD2. V lost 4 bases, J lost 11 bases, and 14 bases stayed unmatched. The germline CDR1 and CDR2 sequences are SGHAT and FQNNGV. The CDR3 loop spans 17 amino acids. CDR3 region: CASSWTSGGTSYNEQYF. The CDR3 coding sequence is TGTGCCAGCAGCTGGACTAGCGGGGGGACTTCCTACAATGAGCAGTATTTT.

V is TRBV19 and J is TRBJ1-1; 7 bases are shared with TRBD1. Germline V gene sequence: CDR1 LNHDA, CDR2 SQIVND (reference sequence). The CDR3 contains 13 residues. J lost 0 bases, V lost 5 bases, and 0 bases had no gene match. As DNA, the CDR3 is TGTGCCAGTAGTGGACAGGTGAACACTGAAGCTTTCTTT. Its protein is CASSGQVNTEAFF.

The chain joins TRBV15 to TRBJ1-6, with no clear D. V gave up 0 bases and J gave up 11 bases, with 5 bases separating them. CDR3 length: 12 amino acids. Germline V gene sequence: CDR1 LNHNV, CDR2 YYDKDF (reference sequence). CDR3: CATSRDGAPLHF. DNA for the CDR3: TGTGCCACCAGCAGAGATGGGGCACCCCTCCACTTT. Full variable domain (remainder filled in from reference TRBV15 and TRBJ1-6): DAMVIQNPRYQVTQFGKPVTLSCSQTLNHNVMYWYQQKSSQAPKLLFHYYDKDFNNEADTPDNFQSRRPNTSFCFLDIRSPGLGDTAMYLCATSRDGAPLHFGNGTRLTVT.

The V gene is TRBV7-3, the J gene TRBJ1-5; no firm D call. CDR1 is SGHTA and CDR2 is FQGTGA in the germline V gene. The CDR3 contains 14 residues. The V gene lost 3 bases and the J gene lost 7 bases, with 13 bases spanning the gap. This CDR3 reads CASSLEWARQPQHF. CDR3 in DNA: TGTGCCAGCAGCTTGGAATGGGCAAGGCAGCCCCAGCATTTT.

This chain uses TRBV2 with TRBJ1-5, with TRBD1 identical over 7 bases. With 5 bases clipped from V and 6 bases from J, the junction kept 10 bases outside the gene matches. Germline V lookup: CDR1 SNHLY, CDR2 FYNNEI. The CDR3 spans 15 residues. This CDR3 reads CASSLDRAALQPQHF. CDR3 bases: TGTGCCAGCAGTCTTGACAGGGCGGCCCTTCAGCCCCAGCATTTT.